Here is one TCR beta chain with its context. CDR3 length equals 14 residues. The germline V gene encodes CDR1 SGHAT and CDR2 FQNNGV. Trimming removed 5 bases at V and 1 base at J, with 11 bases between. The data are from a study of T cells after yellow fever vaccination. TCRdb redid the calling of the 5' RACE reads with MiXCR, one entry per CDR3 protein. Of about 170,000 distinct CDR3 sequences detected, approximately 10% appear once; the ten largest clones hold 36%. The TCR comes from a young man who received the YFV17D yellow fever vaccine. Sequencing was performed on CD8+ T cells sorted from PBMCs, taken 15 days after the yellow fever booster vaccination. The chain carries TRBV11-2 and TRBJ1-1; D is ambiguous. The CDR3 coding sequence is TGTGCCAGCAGCCCCCGGGCTAAGAACACTGAAGCTTTCTTT. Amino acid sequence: CASSPRAKNTEAFF.